This T cell receptor beta chain was recovered during a study of beta chain features in type 1 diabetes. Study-wide findings and caveats: Among patients with Type 1 diabetes, TCRB CDR3s were moderately but significantly shorter in every one of the four CD4+ subsets. Junctions at VDJ sites from type 1 diabetes patients had fewer insertions and more deletions.

This clone was counted between two and nine times. Antigen specificity is unknown. Germline assignment: CDR1 MGHRA and CDR2 YSYEKL. Trimming stripped 0 bases from V and 8 bases from J, with 13 bases between. The CDR3 is made up of 15 amino acids. The entirety of the isolated RNA underwent reverse transcription, so expressed TCRB transcripts were sequenced. TCRdb keeps only in-frame clones here, not all; method: immunoSEQ multiplex PCR. The sample yields around 600,000 clones, around an eighth seen once. This sequence was found in a man under 40 with type 1 diabetes. Sequenced: naive CD4+ T cells from blood. This chain uses TRBV4-1 with TRBJ1-4; D is ambiguous. CDR3 residues: CASSQEDGVWEKLFF. The CDR3 DNA follows: TGCGCCAGCAGCCAAGAGGACGGGGTTTGGGAAAAACTGTTTTTT.